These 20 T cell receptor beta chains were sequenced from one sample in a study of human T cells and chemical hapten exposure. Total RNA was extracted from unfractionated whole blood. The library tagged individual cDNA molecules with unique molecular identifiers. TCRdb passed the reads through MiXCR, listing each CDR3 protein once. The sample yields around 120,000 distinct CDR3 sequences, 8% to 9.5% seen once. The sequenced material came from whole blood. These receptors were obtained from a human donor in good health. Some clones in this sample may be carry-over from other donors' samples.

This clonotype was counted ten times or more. CDR3 sequence reads: CASSYIAGEEVVEQFF. The CDR3 nucleotides read TGTGCCAGCAGCTATATAGCGGGAGAGGAGGTGGTTGAGCAGTTCTTC. The chain employs TRBV4-2 and TRBJ2-1; 9 bases are a match to TRBD2. CDR3 size: 16 residues. Germline CDR1 reads LGHNA; CDR2 reads YNFKEQ. After removal of 5 bases from V and 9 bases from J, the junction contained 14 bases not matched to a gene.

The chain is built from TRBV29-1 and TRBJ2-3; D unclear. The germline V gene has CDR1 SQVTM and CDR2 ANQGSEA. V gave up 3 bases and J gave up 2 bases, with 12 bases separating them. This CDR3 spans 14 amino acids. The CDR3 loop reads CSVDGTATTDTQYF. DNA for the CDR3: TGCAGCGTTGATGGCACAGCGACCACAGATACGCAGTATTTT.

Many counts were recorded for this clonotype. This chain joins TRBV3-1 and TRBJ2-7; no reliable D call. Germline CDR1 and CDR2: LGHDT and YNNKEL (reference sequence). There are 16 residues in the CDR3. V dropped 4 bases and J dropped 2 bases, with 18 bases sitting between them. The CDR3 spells CASSPDAAPSPYEQYF. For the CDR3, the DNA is TGTGCCAGCAGCCCGGACGCCGCGCCGTCCCCCTACGAGCAGTACTTC.

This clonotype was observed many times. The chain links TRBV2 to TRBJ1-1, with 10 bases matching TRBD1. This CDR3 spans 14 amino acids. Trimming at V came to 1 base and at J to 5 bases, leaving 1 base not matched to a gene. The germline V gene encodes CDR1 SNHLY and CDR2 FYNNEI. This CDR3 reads CASSEGTGGTEAFF. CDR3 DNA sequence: TGTGCCAGCAGTGAAGGGACAGGGGGGACTGAAGCTTTCTTT.

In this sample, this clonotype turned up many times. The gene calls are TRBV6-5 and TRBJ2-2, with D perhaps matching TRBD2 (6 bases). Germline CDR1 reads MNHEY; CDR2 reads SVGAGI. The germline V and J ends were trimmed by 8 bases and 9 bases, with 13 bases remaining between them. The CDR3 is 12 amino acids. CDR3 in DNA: TGTGCCAGCGGGGGGACTTGCCGGGAGCTGTTTTTT. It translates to CASGGTCRELFF.

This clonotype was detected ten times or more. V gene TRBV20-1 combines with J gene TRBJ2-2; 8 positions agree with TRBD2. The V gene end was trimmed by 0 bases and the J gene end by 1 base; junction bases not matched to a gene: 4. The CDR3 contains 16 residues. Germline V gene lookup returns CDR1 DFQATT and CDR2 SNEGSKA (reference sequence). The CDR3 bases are TGCAGTGCTAGAGATTTGACTAGCGAGAACACCGGGGAGCTGTTTTTT. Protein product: CSARDLTSENTGELFF.

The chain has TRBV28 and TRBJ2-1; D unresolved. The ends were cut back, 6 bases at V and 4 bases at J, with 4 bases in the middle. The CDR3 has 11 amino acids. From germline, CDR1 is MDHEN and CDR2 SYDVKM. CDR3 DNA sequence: TGTGCCAGCAGGGTTTACAATGAGCAGTTCTTC. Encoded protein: CASRVYNEQFF. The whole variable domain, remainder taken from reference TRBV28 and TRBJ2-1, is DVKVTQSSRYLVKRTGEKVFLECVQDMDHENMFWYRQDPGLGLRLIYFSYDVKMKEKGDIPEGYSVSREKKERFSLILESASTNQTSMYLCASRVYNEQFFGPGTRLTVL.

The CDR3 here is CASSYSGQIGETQYF. CDR3 sequence (DNA): TGTGCCAGCAGTTACTCGGGACAGATTGGAGAGACCCAGTACTTC. V usage is TRBV6-5 and J usage is TRBJ2-5; the match to TRBD1 covers 7 bases. The CDR3 is 15 residues long. Germline V CDR1 and CDR2: MNHEY, SVGAGI. V was pared by 0 bases and J by 4 bases, with 5 bases of the junction left unmatched.

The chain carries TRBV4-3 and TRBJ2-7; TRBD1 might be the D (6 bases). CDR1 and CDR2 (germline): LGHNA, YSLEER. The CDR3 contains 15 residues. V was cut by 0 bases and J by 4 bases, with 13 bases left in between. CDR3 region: CASSQENRVVYEQYF. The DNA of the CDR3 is TGCGCCAGCAGCCAAGAGAACAGGGTTGTGTACGAGCAGTACTTC.

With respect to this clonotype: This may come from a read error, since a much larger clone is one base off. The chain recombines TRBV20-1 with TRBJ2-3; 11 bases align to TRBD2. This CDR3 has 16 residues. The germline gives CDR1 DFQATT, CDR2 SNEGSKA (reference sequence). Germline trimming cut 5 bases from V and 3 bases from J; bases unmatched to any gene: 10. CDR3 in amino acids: CSAGLTSGEMTDTQYF. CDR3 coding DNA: TGCAGTGCTGGTTTGACTAGCGGGGAAATGACAGATACGCAGTATTTT.

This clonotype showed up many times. The CDR3 coding sequence is TGCGCCAGCAGCCACGTCGACAGCTTTTTTAACTATGGCTACACCTTC. Protein product: CASSHVDSFFNYGYTF. The chain recombines TRBV4-3 with TRBJ1-2; tentatively, D is TRBD1 (5 bases). Germline loops: CDR1 LGHNA, CDR2 YSLEER. The CDR3 extends over 16 amino acids. Trimming left V 3 bases short and J 1 base short, with 15 bases between.

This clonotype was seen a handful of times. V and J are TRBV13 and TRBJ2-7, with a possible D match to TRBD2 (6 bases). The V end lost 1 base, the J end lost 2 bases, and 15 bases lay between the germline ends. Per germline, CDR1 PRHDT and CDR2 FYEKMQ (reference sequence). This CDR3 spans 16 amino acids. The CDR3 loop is CASSLEFRGTPYEQYF. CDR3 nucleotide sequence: TGTGCCAGCAGCTTAGAATTCCGGGGGACTCCCTACGAGCAGTACTTC.

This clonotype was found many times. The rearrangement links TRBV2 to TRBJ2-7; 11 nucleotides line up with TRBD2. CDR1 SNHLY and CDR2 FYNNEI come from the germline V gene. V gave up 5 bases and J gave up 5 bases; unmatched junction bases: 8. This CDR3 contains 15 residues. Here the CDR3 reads CASSQTSGSPHEQYF. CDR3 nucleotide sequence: TGTGCCAGCAGTCAAACTAGCGGGAGTCCCCACGAGCAGTACTTC. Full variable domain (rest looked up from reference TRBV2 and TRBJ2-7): EPEVTQTPSHQVTQMGQEVILRCVPISNHLYFYWYRQILGQKVEFLVSFYNNEISEKSEIFDDQFSVERPDGSNFTLKIRSTKLEDSAMYFCASSQTSGSPHEQYFGPGTRLTVT.

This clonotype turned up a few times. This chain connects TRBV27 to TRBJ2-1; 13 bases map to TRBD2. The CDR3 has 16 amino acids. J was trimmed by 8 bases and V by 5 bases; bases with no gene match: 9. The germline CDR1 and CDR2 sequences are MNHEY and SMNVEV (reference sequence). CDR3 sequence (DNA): TGTGCCAGCAGTCTCTTACTAGCGGGAGGGCCCGATGAGCAGTTCTTC. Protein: CASSLLLAGGPDEQFF.

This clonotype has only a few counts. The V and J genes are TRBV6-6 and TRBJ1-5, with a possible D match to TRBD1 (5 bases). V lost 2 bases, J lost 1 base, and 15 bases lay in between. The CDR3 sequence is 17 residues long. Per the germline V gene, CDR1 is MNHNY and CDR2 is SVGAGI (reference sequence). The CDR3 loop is CASSYGGGSESNQPQHF. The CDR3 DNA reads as TGTGCCAGCAGTTACGGGGGAGGGAGCGAGAGCAATCAGCCCCAGCATTTT.

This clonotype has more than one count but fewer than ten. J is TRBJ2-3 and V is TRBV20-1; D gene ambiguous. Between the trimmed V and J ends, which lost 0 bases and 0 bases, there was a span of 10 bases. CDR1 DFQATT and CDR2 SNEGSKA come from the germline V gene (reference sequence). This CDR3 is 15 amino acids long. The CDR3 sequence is CSARDARRSTDTQYF. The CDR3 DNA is TGCAGTGCTAGAGATGCCCGACGAAGCACAGATACGCAGTATTTT.

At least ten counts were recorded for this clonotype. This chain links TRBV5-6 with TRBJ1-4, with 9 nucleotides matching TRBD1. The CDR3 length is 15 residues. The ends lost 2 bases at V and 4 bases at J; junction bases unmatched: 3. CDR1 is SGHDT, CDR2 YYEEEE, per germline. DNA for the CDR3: TGTGCCAGCAGCTTATCGGGACAGGGTAATGAAAAACTGTTTTTT. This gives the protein CASSLSGQGNEKLFF.

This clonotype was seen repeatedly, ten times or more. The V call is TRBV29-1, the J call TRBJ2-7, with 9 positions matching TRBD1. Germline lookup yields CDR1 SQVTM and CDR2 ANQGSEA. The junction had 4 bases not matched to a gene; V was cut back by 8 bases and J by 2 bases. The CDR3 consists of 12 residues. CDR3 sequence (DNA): TGCAGCACCCGACAGGGGGCCTACGAGCAGTACTTC. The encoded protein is CSTRQGAYEQYF.

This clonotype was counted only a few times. CDR3 residues: CASSPRDWGPMNTEAFF. CDR3 nucleotides: TGTGCCAGCAGCCCGAGGGATTGGGGGCCCATGAACACTGAAGCTTTCTTT. The chain employs TRBV7-6 and TRBJ1-1; D is possibly TRBD1 (6 bases). This CDR3 contains 17 residues. Germline-derived CDR1 and CDR2 are SGHVS and FNYEAQ. V was shortened by 5 bases and J by 0 bases, with 19 bases between the two germline ends.

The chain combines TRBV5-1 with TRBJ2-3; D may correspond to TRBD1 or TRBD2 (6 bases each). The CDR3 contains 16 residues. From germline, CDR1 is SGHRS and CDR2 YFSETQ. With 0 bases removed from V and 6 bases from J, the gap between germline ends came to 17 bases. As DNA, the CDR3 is TGCGCCAGCAGCTTGGCCCGTGGGGGGCCGGGGGATACGCAGTATTTT. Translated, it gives CASSLARGGPGDTQYF.